The next 17 T cell receptor beta chains were all read from a single sample in a study of pediatric ulcerative colitis. During colonoscopy, one to two rectal pinch biopsies were collected. TCRdb keeps only in-frame clones here, not all; method: immunoSEQ multiplex PCR. This table has tens of thousands of clones, over 65% appearing once. The sequencing input was gut tissue. Receptors originate from a boy younger than 18 with severe ulcerative colitis.

The chain recombines TRBV7-9 with TRBJ1-6; the D is unclear. V was cut by 0 bases and J by 7 bases, with 10 bases left in between. The CDR3 totals 15 residues. CDR1 is SEHNR and CDR2 is FQNEAQ in the germline V gene (reference sequence). The CDR3 reads CASSLAAVKNSPLHF. CDR3 in DNA: TGTGCCAGCAGCTTAGCGGCGGTCAAGAATTCACCCCTCCACTTT.

This clone has a handful of counts. The genes are TRBV27 and TRBJ2-1; the D gene could be TRBD1 or TRBD2 (5 bases each). The CDR3 totals 14 residues. The germline gives CDR1 MNHEY, CDR2 SMNVEV (reference sequence). V was pared by 0 bases and J by 10 bases, with 13 bases between. CDR3 nucleotide sequence: TGTGCCAGCAGTTTATCTGGGACCGGGTGGGAGCAGTTCTTC. Its protein product is CASSLSGTGWEQFF.

The chain couples TRBV29-1 to TRBJ2-7, with 8 bases lining up with TRBD2. Germline CDR1 is SQVTM and CDR2 is ANQGSEA. The V segment lost 6 bases and the J segment 4 bases; nucleotides outside the gene matches: 8. This CDR3 has 13 amino acids. CDR3 coding DNA: TGCAGCGTACGGACTAGCTCAACATACGAGCAGTACTTC. As protein: CSVRTSSTYEQYF.

The V and J genes are TRBV15 and TRBJ1-1, with D tentatively TRBD1 (5 bases). The CDR3 totals 14 residues. V was clipped by 5 bases and J by 8 bases, with 18 bases between them. From germline, CDR1 is LNHNV and CDR2 YYDKDF (reference sequence). CDR3 DNA sequence: TGTGCCACCAGCGAATCTGACGGGGGGGAGGAAGCTTTCTTT. It specifies CATSESDGGEEAFF. Together with reference TRBV15 and TRBJ1-1, the CDR3 gives the full variable domain: DAMVIQNPRYQVTQFGKPVTLSCSQTLNHNVMYWYQQKSSQAPKLLFHYYDKDFNNEADTPDNFQSRRPNTSFCFLDIRSPGLGDTAMYLCATSESDGGEEAFFGQGTRLTVV.

The chain combines TRBV6-5 with TRBJ2-2, with a possible D match to TRBD2 (6 bases). The CDR3 has 15 amino acids. Trimming took off 8 bases at V and 4 bases at J, with 17 bases between the two ends. The germline gives CDR1 MNHEY, CDR2 SVGAGI. The chain's CDR3 is CASSSNSGITGELFF. In nucleotides, the CDR3 is TGTGCCAGCTCATCCAATAGCGGCATCACCGGGGAGCTGTTTTTT.

Here the CDR3 DNA reads TGTGCCACCTTACAGATCGGGGGCGCGGCAGATACGCAGTATTTT. The encoded protein is CATLQIGGAADTQYF. The chain employs TRBV15 and TRBJ2-3; D is perhaps TRBD1 or TRBD2 (6 bases each). Germline CDR1 LNHNV, CDR2 YYDKDF (reference sequence). V was shortened by 8 bases and J by 4 bases, with 19 bases between the two germline ends. The CDR3 sequence is 15 residues long.

In nucleotides, the CDR3 is TGTGCCAGCAGCCCAAACTGGGCGACCCAGTACTTC. Protein product: CASSPNWATQYF. The rearrangement joins TRBV11-3 to TRBJ2-5; no firm D call. Germline CDR1 reads SGHNT; CDR2 reads YENEEA. V gave up 5 bases and J gave up 7 bases, with 11 bases separating them. The CDR3 is 12 residues long.

The rearrangement uses TRBV11-2 and TRBJ2-5; 8 bases fit TRBD2. This CDR3 contains 13 residues. The germline gives CDR1 SGHAT, CDR2 FQNNGV. J gave up 4 bases and V 5 bases, and 3 bases lay outside the gene matches. The CDR3 nucleotides read TGTGCCAGCAGCGGACTAGCTCGAGAGACCCAGTACTTC. This codes for CASSGLARETQYF.

The chain employs TRBV5-8 and TRBJ2-3; TRBD2 matches at 12 bases. V lost 4 bases and J lost 1; bases outside the gene matches: 10. The CDR3 has 18 residues. Looked up from germline, CDR1 is SGHTS and CDR2 is YDEGEE. The CDR3, as DNA: TGTGCCAGCAGCGAACCGACTAGCGGGAGAATAGGCACAGATACGCAGTATTTT. As protein: CASSEPTSGRIGTDTQYF.

The chain's CDR3 is CSASGGAEQYF. The CDR3 nucleotides are TGCAGCGCCTCGGGGGGGGCCGAGCAGTACTTC. The rearrangement joins TRBV29-1 to TRBJ2-7, with 8 bases lining up with TRBD2. Losses at the gene ends were 7 bases for V and 6 bases for J; bases not matched to a gene: 5. Germline CDR1 SQVTM, CDR2 ANQGSEA. The CDR3 extends over 11 amino acids.

The chain has TRBV6-4 and TRBJ2-3, with 8 bases fitting TRBD1. Germline loops: CDR1 MRHNA, CDR2 SNTAGT. V gave up 6 bases and J gave up 4 bases; unmatched junction bases: 15. The CDR3 totals 17 residues. CDR3 region: CASSWLRQGISPDTQYF. The CDR3 nucleotides are TGTGCCAGCAGCTGGTTAAGACAGGGGATCTCCCCAGATACGCAGTATTTT.

The V gene is TRBV7-3, the J gene TRBJ2-7; no clear D gene. CDR1 is SGHTA and CDR2 is FQGTGA in the germline V gene. The CDR3 contains 13 residues. V was shortened by 0 bases and J by 7 bases, with 10 bases between the two germline ends. CDR3 in DNA: TGTGCCAGCAGCTTAACGACCCTGGGGGAGCAGTACTTC. Its protein product is CASSLTTLGEQYF.

This chain joins TRBV5-1 and TRBJ1-2; TRBD1 agrees at 8 bases. V shed 4 bases and J 7 bases; nucleotides not matched to a gene: 9. CDR3 length: 14 residues. CDR1 and CDR2 (germline): SGHRS, YFSETQ. For the CDR3, the DNA is TGCGCCAGCAGCATAGATGGACAGGGAGGTGGCTACACCTTC. Its protein product is CASSIDGQGGGYTF. Looking up the rest from reference TRBV5-1 and TRBJ1-2 gives the full variable domain: KAGVTQTPRYLIKTRGQQVTLSCSPISGHRSVSWYQQTPGQGLQFLFEYFSETQRNKGNFPGRFSGRQFSNSRSEMNVSTLELGDSALYLCASSIDGQGGGYTFGSGTRLTVV.

The V gene is TRBV4-2, the J gene TRBJ1-1; 8 nucleotides match TRBD1. Trimming removed 6 bases from V and 0 bases from J; junction bases left unmatched: 3. This CDR3 has 14 residues. CDR1 is LGHNA and CDR2 is YNFKEQ in the germline V gene. CDR3 nucleotides: TGTGCCAGCAGTCCGGGACAGGTGAACACTGAAGCTTTCTTT. Its translation: CASSPGQVNTEAFF.

V usage is TRBV5-1 and J usage is TRBJ2-6, with unresolved D. V dropped 5 bases and J dropped 0 bases, with 15 bases sitting between them. CDR1 SGHRS and CDR2 YFSETQ come from the germline V gene. CDR3 length: 17 residues. The CDR3 DNA sequence: TGCGCCAGCAGGCCATCAAAGTCACCCTCTGGGGCCAACGTCCTGACTTTC. It specifies CASRPSKSPSGANVLTF. The full variable domain, its missing parts supplied by reference TRBV5-1 and TRBJ2-6, is KAGVTQTPRYLIKTRGQQVTLSCSPISGHRSVSWYQQTPGQGLQFLFEYFSETQRNKGNFPGRFSGRQFSNSRSEMNVSTLELGDSALYLCASRPSKSPSGANVLTFGAGSRLTVL.

The rearrangement uses TRBV6-5 and TRBJ1-4; D not certain. This CDR3 is 15 amino acids long. V was shortened by 8 bases and J by 6 bases, with 19 bases between the two germline ends. Germline lookup yields CDR1 MNHEY and CDR2 SVGAGI. The CDR3 sequence is CASGLDFSAYEKLFF. Here the CDR3 DNA reads TGTGCCAGCGGTTTGGACTTTTCGGCCTATGAAAAACTGTTTTTT.

This chain uses TRBV11-3 with TRBJ2-7; perhaps TRBD1 as D (6 bases). CDR3 length equals 15 residues. V was shortened by 2 bases and J by 4 bases, with 15 bases between the two germline ends. From germline, CDR1 is SGHNT and CDR2 YENEEA. The CDR3 nucleotides read TGTGCCAGCAGCTTACGGTCGGGACAAAATTACGAGCAGTACTTC. As protein: CASSLRSGQNYEQYF.